The clone carrying this T cell receptor (beta chain) appeared once. No antigen is known for it. Since a much larger clone is just one base distant, this may be a read error. This sample was taken from a study of T cell repertoires in cytomegalovirus infection. This CDR3 contains 17 residues. The V gene's germline CDR1 is SGHVT and CDR2 SQSDAQ. MiXCR, run by TCRdb on the reads, gives a single entry per CDR3 protein. The repertoire holds around 900,000 distinct CDR3 sequences, with roughly 30% as singletons. Study-level findings and limits: Cumulated frequencies of public TCR beta families served to identify carriers of CMV plus the relevant HLA.

Sequenced here: cultured CD8+ T cells from PBMCs, sampled from culture after CMV antigen stimulation. The chain employs TRBV7-4 and TRBJ2-5; 8 bases are a match to TRBD1. The source of this sequence is a human donor in good health (CMV status not recorded). Some clones in this sample may be carry-over from other donors' samples. DNA of the CDR3: TGTGTCAGCAGCTTAGGAGACAGGGGTCTCTCTCAAGAGACCCAGTACTTC. Its protein is CVSSLGDRGLSQETQYF.